Following are 5 T cell receptor beta chains from one sample sequenced in a study of blood T cell repertoires in COVID-19 (TCRdb year 2020). The receptor library was made with the immunoSEQ multiplex PCR assay. As stored in TCRdb, this immuneACCESS dataset retains in-frame rearrangements with V and J assigned. A fraction of the clones does not appear; measured against another copy, unresolved V genes explain less than half of the discrepancy, and the remainder lacks a known reason. In all, the sample holds under 300,000 clones, and approximately 86% of those were seen once. The ten top clones hold around 13% of the sample. Sequencing was done on a sample of peripheral blood. All receptors come from a woman in her seventies with COVID-19, enrolled during active disease.

The sample holds a few counts of this clone. V usage is TRBV10-3 and J usage is TRBJ2-7, with 9 bases that match TRBD2. V trimming: 8 bases; J trimming: 6 bases; junction bases outside the gene matches: 5. The CDR3 length is 12 residues. CDR1 and CDR2 from the germline V gene are ENHRY and SYGVKD. The CDR3 region has the DNA TGTGCCATCGGTGGCGGGGGGGGCGAGCAGTACTTC. Its protein product is CAIGGGGGEQYF.

This sequence joins TRBV27 and TRBJ2-1; TRBD2 might be the D (5 bases). CDR3 length equals 14 residues. Between the trimmed V and J ends, which lost 4 bases and 2 bases, there was a span of 9 bases. Per germline, CDR1 MNHEY and CDR2 SMNVEV (reference sequence). For the CDR3, the DNA is TGTGCCAGCAGTTCACCCGGGACCTACAATGAGCAGTTCTTC. Its protein is CASSSPGTYNEQFF.

The chain is built from TRBV6-5 and TRBJ2-2; no clear D gene. Germline assignment: CDR1 MNHEY and CDR2 SVGAGI. Between the trimmed V and J ends, which lost 6 bases and 5 bases, there was a span of 4 bases. The CDR3 length is 11 residues. The CDR3 loop reads CASSPTGELFF. The DNA of the CDR3 is TGTGCCAGCAGCCCAACCGGGGAGCTGTTTTTT.

This clone was observed once. The gene calls are TRBV4-1 and TRBJ2-7; possibly TRBD1 for D (5 bases). The CDR3 covers 19 residues. The V gene lost 1 base and the J gene lost 0 bases, with 22 bases spanning the gap. Germline V gives CDR1 MGHRA, CDR2 YSYEKL. The CDR3 DNA reads as TGCGCCAGCAGCCAAGGGGGCCCCTCGAAAATCCTGAGCTCCTACGAGCAGTACTTC. It is translated as CASSQGGPSKILSSYEQYF.

The CDR3 here is CASSQEAGGYGYTF. The CDR3, as DNA: TGTGCCAGCAGCCAAGAAGCAGGGGGCTATGGCTACACCTTC. The rearrangement links TRBV4-2 to TRBJ1-2; the match to TRBD1 covers 7 bases. Trimming removed 0 bases from V and 4 bases from J; junction bases left unmatched: 2. This CDR3 region has 14 residues. Germline loops: CDR1 LGHNA, CDR2 YNFKEQ.